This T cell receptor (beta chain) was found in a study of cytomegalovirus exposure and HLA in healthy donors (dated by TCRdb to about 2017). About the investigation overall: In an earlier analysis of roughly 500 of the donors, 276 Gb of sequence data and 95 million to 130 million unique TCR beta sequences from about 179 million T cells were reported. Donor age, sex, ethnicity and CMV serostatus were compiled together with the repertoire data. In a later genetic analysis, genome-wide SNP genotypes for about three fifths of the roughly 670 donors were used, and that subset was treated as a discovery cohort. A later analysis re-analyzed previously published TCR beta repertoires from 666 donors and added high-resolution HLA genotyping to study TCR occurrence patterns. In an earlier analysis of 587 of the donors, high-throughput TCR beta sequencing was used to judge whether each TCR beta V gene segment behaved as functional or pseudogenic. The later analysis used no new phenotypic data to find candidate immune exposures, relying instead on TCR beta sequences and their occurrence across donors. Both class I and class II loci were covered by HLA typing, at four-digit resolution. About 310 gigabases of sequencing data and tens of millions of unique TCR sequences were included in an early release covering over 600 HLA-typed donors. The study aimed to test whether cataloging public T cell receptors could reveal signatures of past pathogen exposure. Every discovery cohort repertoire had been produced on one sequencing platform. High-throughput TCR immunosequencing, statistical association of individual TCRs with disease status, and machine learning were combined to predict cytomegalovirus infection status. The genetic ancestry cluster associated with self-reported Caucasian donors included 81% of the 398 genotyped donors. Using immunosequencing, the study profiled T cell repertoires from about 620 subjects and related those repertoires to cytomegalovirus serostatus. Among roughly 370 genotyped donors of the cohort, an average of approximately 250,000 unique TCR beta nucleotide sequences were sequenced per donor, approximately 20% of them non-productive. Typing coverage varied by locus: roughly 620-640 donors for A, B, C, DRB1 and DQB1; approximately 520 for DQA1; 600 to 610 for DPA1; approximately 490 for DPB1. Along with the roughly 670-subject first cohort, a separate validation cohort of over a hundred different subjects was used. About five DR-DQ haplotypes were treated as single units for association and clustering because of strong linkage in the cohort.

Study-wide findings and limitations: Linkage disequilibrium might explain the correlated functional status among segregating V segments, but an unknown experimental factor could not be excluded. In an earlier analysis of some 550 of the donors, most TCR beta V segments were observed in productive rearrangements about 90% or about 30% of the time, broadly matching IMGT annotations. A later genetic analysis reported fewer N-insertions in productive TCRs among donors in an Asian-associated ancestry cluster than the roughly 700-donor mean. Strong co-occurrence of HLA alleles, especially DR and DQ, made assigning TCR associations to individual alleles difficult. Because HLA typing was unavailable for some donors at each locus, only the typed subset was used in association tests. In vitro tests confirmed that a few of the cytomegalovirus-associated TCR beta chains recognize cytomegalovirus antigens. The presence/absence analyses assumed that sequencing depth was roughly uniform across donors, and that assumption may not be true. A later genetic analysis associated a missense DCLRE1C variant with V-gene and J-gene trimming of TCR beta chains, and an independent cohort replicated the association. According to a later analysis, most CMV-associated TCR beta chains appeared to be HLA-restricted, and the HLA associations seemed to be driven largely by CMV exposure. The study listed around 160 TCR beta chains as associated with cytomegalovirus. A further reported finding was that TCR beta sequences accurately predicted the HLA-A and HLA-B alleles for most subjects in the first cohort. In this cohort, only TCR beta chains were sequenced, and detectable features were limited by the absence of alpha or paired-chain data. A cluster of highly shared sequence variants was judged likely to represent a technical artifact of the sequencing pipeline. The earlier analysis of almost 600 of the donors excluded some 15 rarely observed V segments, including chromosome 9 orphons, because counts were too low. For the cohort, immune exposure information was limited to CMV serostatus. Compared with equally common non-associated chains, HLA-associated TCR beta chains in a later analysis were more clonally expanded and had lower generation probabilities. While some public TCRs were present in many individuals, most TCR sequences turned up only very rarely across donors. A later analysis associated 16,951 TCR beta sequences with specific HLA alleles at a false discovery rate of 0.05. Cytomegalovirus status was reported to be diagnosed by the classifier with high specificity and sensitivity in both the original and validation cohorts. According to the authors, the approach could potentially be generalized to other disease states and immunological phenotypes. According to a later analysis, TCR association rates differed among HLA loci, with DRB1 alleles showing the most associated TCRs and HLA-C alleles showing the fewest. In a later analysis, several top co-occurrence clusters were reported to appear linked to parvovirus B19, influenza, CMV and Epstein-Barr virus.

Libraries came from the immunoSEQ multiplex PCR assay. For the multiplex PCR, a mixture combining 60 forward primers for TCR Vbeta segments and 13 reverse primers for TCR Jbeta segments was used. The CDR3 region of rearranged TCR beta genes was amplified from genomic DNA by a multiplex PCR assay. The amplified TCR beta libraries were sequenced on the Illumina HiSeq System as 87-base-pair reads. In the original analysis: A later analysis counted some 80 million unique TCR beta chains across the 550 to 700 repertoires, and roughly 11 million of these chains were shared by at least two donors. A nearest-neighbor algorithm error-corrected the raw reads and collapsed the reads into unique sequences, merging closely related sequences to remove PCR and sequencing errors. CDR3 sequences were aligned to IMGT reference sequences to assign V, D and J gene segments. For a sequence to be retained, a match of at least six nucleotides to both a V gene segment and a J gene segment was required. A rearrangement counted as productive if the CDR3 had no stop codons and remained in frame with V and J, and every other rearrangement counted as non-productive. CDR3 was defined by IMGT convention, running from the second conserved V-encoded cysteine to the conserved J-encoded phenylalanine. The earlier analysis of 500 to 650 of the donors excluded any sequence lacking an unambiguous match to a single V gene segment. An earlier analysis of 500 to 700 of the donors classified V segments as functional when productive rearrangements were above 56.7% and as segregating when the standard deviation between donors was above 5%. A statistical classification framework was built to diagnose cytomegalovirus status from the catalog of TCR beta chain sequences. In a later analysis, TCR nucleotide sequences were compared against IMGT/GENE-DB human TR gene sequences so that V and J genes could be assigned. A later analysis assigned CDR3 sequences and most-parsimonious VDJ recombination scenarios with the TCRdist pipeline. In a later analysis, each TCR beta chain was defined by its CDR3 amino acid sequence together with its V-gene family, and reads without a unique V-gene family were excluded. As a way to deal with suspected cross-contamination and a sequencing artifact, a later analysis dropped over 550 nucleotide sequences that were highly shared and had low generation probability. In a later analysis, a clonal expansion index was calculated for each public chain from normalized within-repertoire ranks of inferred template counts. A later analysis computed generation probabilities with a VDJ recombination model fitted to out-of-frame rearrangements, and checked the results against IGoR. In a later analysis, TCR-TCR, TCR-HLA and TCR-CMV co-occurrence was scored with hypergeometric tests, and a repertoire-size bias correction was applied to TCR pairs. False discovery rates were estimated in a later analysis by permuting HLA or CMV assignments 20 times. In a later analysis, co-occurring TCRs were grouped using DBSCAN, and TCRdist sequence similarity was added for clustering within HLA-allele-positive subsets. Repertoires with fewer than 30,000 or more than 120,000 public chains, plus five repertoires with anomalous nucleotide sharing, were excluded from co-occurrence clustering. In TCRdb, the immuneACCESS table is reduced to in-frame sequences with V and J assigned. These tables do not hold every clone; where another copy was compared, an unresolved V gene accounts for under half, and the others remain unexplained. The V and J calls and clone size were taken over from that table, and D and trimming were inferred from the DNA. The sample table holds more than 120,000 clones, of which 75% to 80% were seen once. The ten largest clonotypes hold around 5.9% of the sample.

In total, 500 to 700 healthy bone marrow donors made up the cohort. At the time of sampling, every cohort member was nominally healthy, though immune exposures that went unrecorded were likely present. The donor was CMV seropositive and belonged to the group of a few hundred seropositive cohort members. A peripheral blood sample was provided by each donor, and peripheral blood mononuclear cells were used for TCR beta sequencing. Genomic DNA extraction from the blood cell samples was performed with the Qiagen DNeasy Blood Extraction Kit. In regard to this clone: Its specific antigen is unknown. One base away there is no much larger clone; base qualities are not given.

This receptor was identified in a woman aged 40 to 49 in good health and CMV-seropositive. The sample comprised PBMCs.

The CDR3 loop reads CASSWGQGEKLFF. The nucleotide sequence reads TGTGCCAGCAGCTGGGGACAAGGGGAAAAACTGTTTTTT. The rearrangement joined TRBV5-6 to TRBJ1-4; TRBD1 is a possible D gene, resting on 6 matching bases. CDR1 and CDR2, per the germline V gene, are SGHDT and YYEEEE. Trimming removed 3 bases from V and 8 bases from J, leaving 11 bases between the germline ends. The CDR3 starts with the cysteine, ends with the phenylalanine, and has 13 residues. Just the 39-base CDR3 DNA is kept, in frame starting at base 1.